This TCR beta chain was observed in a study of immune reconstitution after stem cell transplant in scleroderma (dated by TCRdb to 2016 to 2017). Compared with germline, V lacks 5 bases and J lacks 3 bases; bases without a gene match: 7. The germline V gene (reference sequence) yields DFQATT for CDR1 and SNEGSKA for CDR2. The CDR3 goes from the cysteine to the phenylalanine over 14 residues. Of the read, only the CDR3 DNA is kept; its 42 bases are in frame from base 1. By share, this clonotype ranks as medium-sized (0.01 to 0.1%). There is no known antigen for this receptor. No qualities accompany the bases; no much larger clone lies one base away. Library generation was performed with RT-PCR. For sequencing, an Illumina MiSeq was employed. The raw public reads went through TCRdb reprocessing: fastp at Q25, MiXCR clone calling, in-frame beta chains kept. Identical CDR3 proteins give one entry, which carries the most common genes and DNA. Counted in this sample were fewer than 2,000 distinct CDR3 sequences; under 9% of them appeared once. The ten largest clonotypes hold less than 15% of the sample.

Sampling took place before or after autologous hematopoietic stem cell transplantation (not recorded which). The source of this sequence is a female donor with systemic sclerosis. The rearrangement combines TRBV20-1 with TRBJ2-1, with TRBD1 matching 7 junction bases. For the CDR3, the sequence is CSAPNYRGYNEQFF. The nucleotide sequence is TGCAGTGCTCCGAACTACAGGGGCTACAATGAGCAGTTCTTC.